The T cell receptor beta chain under discussion was sequenced for a study of T cells in Graves' hyperthyroidism and ophthalmopathy. Study details: Peripheral blood collection took place at initial diagnosis, before any treatment.

Diagnostic assessment was based on clinical symptoms, serum thyroxine and TRAb, thyroid ultrasound and orbital computed tomography. Germline CDR1 SGHRS, CDR2 YFSETQ. The length of the CDR3 is 17 residues. The junction had 13 bases not matched to a gene; V was cut back by 0 bases and J by 7 bases. There were TCR beta CDR3 regions amplified from RNA transcripts. With the HTBI primer set, the TCR CDR3 went through a first round of RT-PCR. Each CDR3 protein gets one entry after TCRdb re-called the multiplex PCR reads with MiXCR. The sample yields 300,000 to 450,000 distinct CDR3 sequences, around 15% seen once. This clonotype came up many times.

Sequencing was performed on blood. This receptor was identified in a woman aged 25 to 39 with Graves' ophthalmopathy. The V gene is TRBV5-1, the J gene TRBJ2-5; 9 positions match TRBD2. The CDR3, as DNA: TGCGCCAGCAGCTTGGCAGTAGCGGGGGACTTTCTTCTGACCCAGTACTTC. Residues: CASSLAVAGDFLLTQYF.